What follows are 2 T cell receptor beta chains derived from one specimen sequenced in a study of blood T cell repertoires in COVID-19. Assay: immunoSEQ multiplex PCR; the TCRdb copy retains only in-frame clones and omits some. Seen here are some 270,000 clones, roughly 85% observed once, and the top ten hold 6.6%. Sequencing was done on a sample of PBMCs or T cells enriched from blood (not recorded which). All receptors derive from a woman in her forties or fifties who had been exposed to COVID-19.

The V gene is TRBV7-9, the J gene TRBJ1-2; TRBD1 matches at 7 bases. The CDR3 is made up of 15 amino acids. Germline V gene data show CDR1 as SEHNR and CDR2 as FQNEAQ (reference sequence). Losses at the gene ends were 0 bases for V and 3 bases for J; bases not matched to a gene: 4. CDR3 DNA sequence: TGTGCCAGCAGCTTAGCAATCGGGACAGACTATGGCTACACCTTC. Encoded protein: CASSLAIGTDYGYTF.

V gene TRBV5-4 combines with J gene TRBJ2-7; D remains unclear. Germline V lookup: CDR1 SGHNT, CDR2 YYREEE (reference sequence). Trimming pared 0 bases from V and 0 bases from J, leaving 7 bases between. The CDR3 is 14 amino acids. CDR3 nucleotide sequence: TGTGCCAGCAGCTTGGCAGGCGACTCCTACGAGCAGTACTTC. The encoded protein is CASSLAGDSYEQYF.